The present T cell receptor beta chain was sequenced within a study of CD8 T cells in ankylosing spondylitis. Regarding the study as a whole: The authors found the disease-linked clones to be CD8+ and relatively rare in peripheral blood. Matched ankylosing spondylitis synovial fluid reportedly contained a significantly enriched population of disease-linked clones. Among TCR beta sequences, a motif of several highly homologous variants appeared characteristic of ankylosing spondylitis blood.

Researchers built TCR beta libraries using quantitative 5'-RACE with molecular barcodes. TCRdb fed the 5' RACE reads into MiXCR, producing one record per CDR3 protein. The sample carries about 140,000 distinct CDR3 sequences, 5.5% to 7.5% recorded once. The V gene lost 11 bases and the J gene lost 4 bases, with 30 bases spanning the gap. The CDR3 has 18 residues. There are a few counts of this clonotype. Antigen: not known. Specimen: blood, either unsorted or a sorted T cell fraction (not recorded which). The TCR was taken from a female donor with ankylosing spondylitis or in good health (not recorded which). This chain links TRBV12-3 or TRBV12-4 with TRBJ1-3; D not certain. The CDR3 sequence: CAFSLVVEWGFSGNTIYF. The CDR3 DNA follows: TGTGCCTTCAGTTTAGTAGTAGAGTGGGGATTTTCCGGAAACACCATATATTTT.